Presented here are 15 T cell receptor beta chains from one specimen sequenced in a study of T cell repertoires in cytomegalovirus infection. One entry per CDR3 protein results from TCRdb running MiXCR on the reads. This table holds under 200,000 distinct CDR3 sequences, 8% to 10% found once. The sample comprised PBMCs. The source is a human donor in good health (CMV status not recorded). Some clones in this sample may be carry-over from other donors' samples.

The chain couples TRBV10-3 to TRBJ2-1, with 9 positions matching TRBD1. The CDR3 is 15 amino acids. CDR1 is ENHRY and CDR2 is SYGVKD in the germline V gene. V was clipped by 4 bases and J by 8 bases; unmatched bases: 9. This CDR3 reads CAISGRDRAYDEQFF. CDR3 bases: TGTGCCATCAGTGGCCGGGACAGGGCGTACGATGAGCAGTTCTTC.

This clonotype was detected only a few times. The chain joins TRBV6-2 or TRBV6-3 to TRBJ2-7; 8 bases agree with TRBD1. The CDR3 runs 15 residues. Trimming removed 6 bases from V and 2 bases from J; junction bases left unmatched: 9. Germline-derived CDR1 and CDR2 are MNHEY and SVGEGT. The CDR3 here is CASRLQGQGAYEQYF. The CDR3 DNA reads TGTGCCAGCAGGCTGCAAGGACAGGGAGCCTACGAGCAGTACTTC.

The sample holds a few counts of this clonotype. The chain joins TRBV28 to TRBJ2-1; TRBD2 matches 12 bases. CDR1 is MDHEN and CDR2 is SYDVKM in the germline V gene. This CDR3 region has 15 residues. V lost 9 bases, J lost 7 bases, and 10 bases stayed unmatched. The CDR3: CARPSRLAGVNEQFF. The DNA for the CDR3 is TGTGCCAGACCTTCCCGACTAGCGGGAGTGAATGAGCAGTTCTTC.

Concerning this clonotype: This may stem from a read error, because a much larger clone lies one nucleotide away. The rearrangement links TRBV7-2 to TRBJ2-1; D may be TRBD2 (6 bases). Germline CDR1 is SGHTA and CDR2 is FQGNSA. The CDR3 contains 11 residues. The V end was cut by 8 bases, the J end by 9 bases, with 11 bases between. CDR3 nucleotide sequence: TGTGCCAGCTCAACGGGGGTTGAGCAGTTCTTC. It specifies CASSTGVEQFF. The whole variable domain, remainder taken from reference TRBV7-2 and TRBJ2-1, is GAGVSQSPSNKVTEKGKDVELRCDPISGHTALYWYRQSLGQGLEFLIYFQGNSAPDKSGLPSDRFSAERTGGSVSTLTIQRTQQEDSAVYLCASSTGVEQFFGPGTRLTVL.

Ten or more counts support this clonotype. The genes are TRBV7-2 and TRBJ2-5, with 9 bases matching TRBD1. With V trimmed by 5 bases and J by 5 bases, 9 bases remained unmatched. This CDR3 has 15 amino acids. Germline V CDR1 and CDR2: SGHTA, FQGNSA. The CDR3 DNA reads TGTGCCAGCAGCGCCTCGGGACAGGGTCGTGAGACCCAGTACTTC. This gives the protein CASSASGQGRETQYF. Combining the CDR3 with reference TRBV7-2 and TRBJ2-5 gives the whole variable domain GAGVSQSPSNKVTEKGKDVELRCDPISGHTALYWYRQSLGQGLEFLIYFQGNSAPDKSGLPSDRFSAERTGGSVSTLTIQRTQQEDSAVYLCASSASGQGRETQYFGPGTRLLVL.

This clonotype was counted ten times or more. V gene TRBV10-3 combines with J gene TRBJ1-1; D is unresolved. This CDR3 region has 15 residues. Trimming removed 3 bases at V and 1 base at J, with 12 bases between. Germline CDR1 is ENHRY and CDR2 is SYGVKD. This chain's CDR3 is CAISDPAGKNTEAFF. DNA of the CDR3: TGTGCCATCAGTGATCCAGCAGGAAAGAACACTGAAGCTTTCTTT.

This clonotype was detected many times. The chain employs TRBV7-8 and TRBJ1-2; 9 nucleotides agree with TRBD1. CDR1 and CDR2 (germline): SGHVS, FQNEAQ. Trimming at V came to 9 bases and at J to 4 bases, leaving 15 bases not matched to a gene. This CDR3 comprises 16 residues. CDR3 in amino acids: CARTSRDRESPYGYTF. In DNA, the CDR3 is TGTGCCAGAACTTCCCGGGACAGGGAGAGTCCCTATGGCTACACCTTC.

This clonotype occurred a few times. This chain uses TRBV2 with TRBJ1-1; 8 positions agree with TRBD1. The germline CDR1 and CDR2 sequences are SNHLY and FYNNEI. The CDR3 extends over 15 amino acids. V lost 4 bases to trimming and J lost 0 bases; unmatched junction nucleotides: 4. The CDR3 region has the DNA TGTGCCAGCAGTGGTGAGACAGGGGTGAACACTGAAGCTTTCTTT. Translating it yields CASSGETGVNTEAFF.

In nucleotides, the CDR3 is TGTGCCAGCAGCCAAGACAAAACCGGGATTACGCAGTATTTT. The encoded protein is CASSQDKTGITQYF. This sequence joins TRBV4-2 and TRBJ2-3, with D possibly being TRBD2 (5 bases). CDR3 length equals 14 residues. In germline, CDR1 is LGHNA, CDR2 YNFKEQ. Trimming pared 0 bases from V and 8 bases from J, leaving 12 bases between.

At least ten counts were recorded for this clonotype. The CDR3 region is CASSLANNSPLHF. CDR3 in DNA: TGTGCCAGCAGCTTAGCAAACAATTCACCCCTCCACTTT. This chain links TRBV7-2 with TRBJ1-6; D gene ambiguous. This CDR3 is 13 amino acids long. V lost 0 bases, J lost 7 bases, and 4 bases lay in between. Germline CDR1 is SGHTA and CDR2 is FQGNSA.

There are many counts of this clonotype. The DNA for the CDR3 is TGTGCCAGCAGCTTACCTCGCGCCAAAAACATTCAGTACTTC. Translation gives CASSLPRAKNIQYF. V gene TRBV7-2 combines with J gene TRBJ2-4; D remains unclear. The V and J ends lost 2 bases and 1 base respectively, with 6 bases between them. The CDR3 runs 14 residues. From germline, CDR1 is SGHTA and CDR2 FQGNSA. Supplemented by reference TRBV7-2 and TRBJ2-4, the full variable domain reads GAGVSQSPSNKVTEKGKDVELRCDPISGHTALYWYRQSLGQGLEFLIYFQGNSAPDKSGLPSDRFSAERTGGSVSTLTIQRTQQEDSAVYLCASSLPRAKNIQYFGAGTRLSVL.

The CDR3 nucleotides read TGTGCCAGCTCACCACCGGTGGGGGTCGGGACCTACGAGCAGTACTTC. This translates into CASSPPVGVGTYEQYF. The chain combines TRBV18 with TRBJ2-7, with D perhaps given as TRBD1 or TRBD2 (5 bases each). Germline CDR1 and CDR2: KGHSH and LQKENI. Trimming removed 0 bases from V and 2 bases from J, with 14 bases in between. This CDR3 region has 16 residues. The entire variable domain, with the rest obtained from reference TRBV18 and TRBJ2-7, is as follows: NAGVMQNPRHLVRRRGQEARLRCSPMKGHSHVYWYRQLPEEGLKFMVYLQKENIIDESGMPKERFSAEFPKEGPSILRIQQVVRGDSAAYFCASSPPVGVGTYEQYFGPGTRLTVT.

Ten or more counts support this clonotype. In DNA, the CDR3 is TGTGCCAGCAGCACGATACTTATGAACACTGAAGCTTTCTTT. Its translation is CASSTILMNTEAFF. V gene TRBV7-6 combines with J gene TRBJ1-1; the D is unclear. CDR1 is SGHVS and CDR2 is FNYEAQ in the germline V gene. The CDR3 spans 14 residues. Trimming removed 5 bases from V and 0 bases from J, with 10 bases in between.

The CDR3 DNA follows: TGTGCCAGCAGCCGTAGGGGGGGGATGAACGAGCAGTACTTC. This gives the protein CASSRRGGMNEQYF. The chain couples TRBV5-6 to TRBJ2-7; maybe TRBD2 (7 bases). The ends were cut back, 4 bases at V and 5 bases at J, with 16 bases in the middle. The CDR3 runs 14 residues. Germline V gene sequence: CDR1 SGHDT, CDR2 YYEEEE.

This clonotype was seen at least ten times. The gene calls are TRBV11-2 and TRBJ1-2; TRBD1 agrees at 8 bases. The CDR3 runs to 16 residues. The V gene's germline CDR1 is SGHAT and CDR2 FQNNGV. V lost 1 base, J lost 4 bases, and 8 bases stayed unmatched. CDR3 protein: CASSLVKDRVRYGYTF. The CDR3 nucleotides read TGTGCCAGCAGCTTAGTTAAGGACAGGGTTCGCTATGGCTACACCTTC.